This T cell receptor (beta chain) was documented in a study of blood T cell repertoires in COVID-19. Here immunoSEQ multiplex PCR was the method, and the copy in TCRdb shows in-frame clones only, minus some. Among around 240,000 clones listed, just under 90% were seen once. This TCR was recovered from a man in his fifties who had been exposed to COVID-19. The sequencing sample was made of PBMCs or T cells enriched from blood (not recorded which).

CDR3 in DNA: TGCAGCGTTGCGACGGAGACCTACGAGCAGTACTTC. This sequence encodes CSVATETYEQYF. The V call is TRBV29-1, the J call TRBJ2-7; no clear D. V lost 4 bases to trimming and J lost 2 bases, with 9 bases between them. CDR1 SQVTM and CDR2 ANQGSEA come from the germline V gene. The CDR3 consists of 12 residues.